A selection of T cell receptor beta chains follows, all from one sample in a study of T cell responses to AZD1222 COVID-19 vaccine. TCRdb's copy holds only in-frame clones and misses some; the assay was immunoSEQ multiplex PCR. The sample shows some 100,000 clones, about 86% of them seen only once. The input for sequencing was peripheral blood, taken on day 0 of AZD1222 vaccination. Receptors were obtained from an adult in good health. CDR3s include the opening cysteine and the closing phenylalanine or tryptophan.

j_call v_call cdr3_aa
TRBJ1-5 TRBV28 CASSSGQGAHQPQHF
TRBJ1-2 TRBV28 CASRRTPPRARLLDGNGYTF
TRBJ2-7 TRBV14 CASSPGTGGRGEQYF
TRBJ1-2 TRBV19 CASRRQDRDDYGYTF
TRBJ1-1 TRBV12-3/TRBV12-4 CASSFSVSEAFF
TRBJ1-1 TRBV12-3/TRBV12-4 CASSLREGSEAFF
TRBJ2-7 TRBV30 CAWSVRGEQYF
TRBJ2-7 TRBV11-2 CASSWDRGSSEQYF
TRBJ1-1 TRBV9 CASSEVGTGYFAEAFF
TRBJ2-1 TRBV30 CAWSLSGRAYNEQFF
TRBJ2-2 TRBV5-8 CASSSRGQGRNTGELFF
TRBJ1-5 TRBV7-2 CASSLVSVSASNQPQHF
TRBJ2-2 TRBV20-1 CSAREGGELFF
TRBJ1-1 TRBV10-3 CAISESQSGEIGEAFF
TRBJ2-7 TRBV27 CASSAPVAGRAYEQYF
TRBJ1-5 TRBV4-1 CASSQGQGNQPQHF
TRBJ2-7 TRBV7-7 CASSYGTSDEQYF
TRBJ1-1 TRBV28 CASTPGSGSREAFF
TRBJ2-3 TRBV19 CASSMDRTDTQYF
TRBJ2-3 TRBV30 CAWSVLVDTQYF
TRBJ2-5 TRBV6-5 CASSYGVAGTQETQYF
TRBJ1-3 TRBV28 CASTKLQGAGNTIYF
TRBJ1-5 TRBV30 CAWAIGGGNQPQHF
TRBJ2-7 TRBV5-6 CASSLGQGDEQYF
TRBJ1-2 TRBV7-9 CASSPRGLRYGYTF
TRBJ1-2 TRBV28 CASSSGGVFYGYTF
TRBJ2-1 TRBV3-1/TRBV3-2 CASSQGVAGSSYNEQFF
TRBJ1-3 TRBV28 CASKPGTDSGNTIYF
TRBJ2-5 TRBV29-1 CSVEEYGAQETQYF
TRBJ2-7 TRBV6-5 CASSPSGTYEQYF
TRBJ1-3 TRBV6-6 CASQDTGRSGNTIYF
TRBJ1-1 TRBV9 CASSVAGLMSGYPCRQMGTEAFF
TRBJ1-6 TRBV14 CASSQLGATNSPLHF